This T cell receptor (beta chain) was recovered during a study of cytomegalovirus exposure and HLA in healthy donors. General study findings and limits: Reports indicate that TCR beta sequences accurately predicted the HLA-A and HLA-B alleles of most subjects. In a later analysis, a genetic analysis reported fewer productive-TCR N-insertions in an Asian-associated ancestry cluster than the cohort average. Fewer than 20,000 TCR beta sequences were associated with HLA alleles at 0.05 false discovery rate in a later analysis.

CDR1 MNHEY and CDR2 SVGAGI come from the germline V gene. Trimming pared 5 bases from V and 6 bases from J, leaving 18 bases between. This CDR3 has 15 residues. Remarks on this clone: Its antigen is as yet unknown.

Primers for the PCR totalled 60 Vbeta and 13 Jbeta. Profiling relied on immunoSEQ multiplex PCR, and the TCRdb table lists in-frame clones only, not all of them. In the table there are more than 110,000 clones, 73% of which are singletons. Whether this donor was CMV seropositive was not recorded. The sample taken for sequencing was PBMCs. This chain connects TRBV6-5 to TRBJ2-3, with D perhaps TRBD2 (5 bases). The receptor comes from a human donor in good health. CDR3: CASSRGSRRRDTQYF. In DNA, the CDR3 is TGTGCCAGCAGTCGCGGAAGCAGGAGGCGGGATACGCAGTATTTT.